This TCR beta chain was found in a study of T cell repertoires in cytomegalovirus infection. From the reads, TCRdb called clonotypes with MiXCR, one entry per CDR3 protein. This table holds around 130,000 distinct CDR3 sequences, roughly 25% found once. V dropped 3 bases and J dropped 7 bases, with 20 bases sitting between them. Germline CDR1 SGDLS, CDR2 YYNGEE. This CDR3 is 16 amino acids long. Comments on this clonotype: Its antigen is unknown.

General study results and limits: In two of eight donors, the top clonotype was HLA-C-restricted CMV-specific.

The chain carries TRBV9 and TRBJ2-1, with D perhaps assigned TRBD1 or TRBD2 (5 bases each). Source material: PBMCs, sequenced either directly or after in vitro stimulation (not recorded which). This clonotype originated in a human donor in good health (CMV status not recorded). Some clones in this sample may be carry-over from other donors' samples. The CDR3 protein is CASSGRDPPWVNEQFF. The CDR3 region has the DNA TGTGCCAGCAGCGGCCGGGACCCACCTTGGGTGAATGAGCAGTTCTTC.